This T cell receptor (beta chain) emerged from a study of blood T cell repertoires in COVID-19. Turning to the study itself: T cells, B-cell-depleted T cells, or PBMCs provided the cDNA or gDNA that served as material.

This CDR3 has 13 amino acids. Trimming took 5 bases from V and 0 from J, leaving 8 bases between them. CDR1 is MNHEY and CDR2 is SVGEGT in the germline V gene. Authors' data handling: Researchers report that nucleated cell counts were estimated from reference gene primer amplification. Profiling relied on immunoSEQ multiplex PCR, and the TCRdb table lists in-frame clones only, not all of them. The D gene and trimming were derived from the DNA, and the V and J assignments and clone size from that table. This sample has about 100,000 clones; approximately 88% occur once, and the top ten carry approximately 6.2%.

The sequence was obtained from a man aged 45-65 years with active or convalescent COVID-19. The material sequenced was peripheral blood. This chain joins TRBV6-2 or TRBV6-3 and TRBJ2-7; TRBD1 is a possible D gene (6 bases). Here the CDR3 reads CASSQDSSYEQYF. The CDR3 DNA reads as TGTGCCAGCAGTCAGGACAGCTCCTACGAGCAGTACTTC.